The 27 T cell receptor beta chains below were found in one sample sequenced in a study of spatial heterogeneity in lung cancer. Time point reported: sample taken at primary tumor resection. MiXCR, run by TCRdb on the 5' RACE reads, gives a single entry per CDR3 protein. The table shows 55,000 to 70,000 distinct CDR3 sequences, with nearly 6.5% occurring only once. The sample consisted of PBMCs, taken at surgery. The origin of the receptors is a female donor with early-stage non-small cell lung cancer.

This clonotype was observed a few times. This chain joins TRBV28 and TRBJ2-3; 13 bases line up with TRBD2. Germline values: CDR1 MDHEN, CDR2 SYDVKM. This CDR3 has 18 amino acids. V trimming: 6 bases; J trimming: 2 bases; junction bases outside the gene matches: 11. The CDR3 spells CASSFGGLAGSLTDTQYF. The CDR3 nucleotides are TGTGCCAGCAGCTTTGGGGGACTAGCGGGATCTCTCACAGATACGCAGTATTTT.

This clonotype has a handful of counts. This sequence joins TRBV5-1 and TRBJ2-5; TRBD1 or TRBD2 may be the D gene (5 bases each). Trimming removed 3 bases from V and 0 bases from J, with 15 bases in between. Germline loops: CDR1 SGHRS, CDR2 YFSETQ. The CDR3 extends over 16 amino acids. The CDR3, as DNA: TGCGCCAGCAGCTCGCCCCCTAGAGGGGACCAAGAGACCCAGTACTTC. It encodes CASSSPPRGDQETQYF.

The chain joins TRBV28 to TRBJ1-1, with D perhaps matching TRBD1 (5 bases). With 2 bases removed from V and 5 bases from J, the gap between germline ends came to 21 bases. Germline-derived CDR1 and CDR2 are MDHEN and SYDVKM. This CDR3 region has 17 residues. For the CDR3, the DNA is TGTGCCAGCAGTTTACCCTTTCTCGGCAGGGTGGCGACTGAAGCTTTCTTT. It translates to CASSLPFLGRVATEAFF.

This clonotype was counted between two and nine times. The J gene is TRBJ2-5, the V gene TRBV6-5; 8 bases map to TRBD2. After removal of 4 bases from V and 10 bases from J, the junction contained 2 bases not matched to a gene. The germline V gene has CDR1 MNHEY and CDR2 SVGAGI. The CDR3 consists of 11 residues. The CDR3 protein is CASSSREGQYF. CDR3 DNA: TGTGCCAGCAGTTCCCGGGAGGGCCAGTACTTC.

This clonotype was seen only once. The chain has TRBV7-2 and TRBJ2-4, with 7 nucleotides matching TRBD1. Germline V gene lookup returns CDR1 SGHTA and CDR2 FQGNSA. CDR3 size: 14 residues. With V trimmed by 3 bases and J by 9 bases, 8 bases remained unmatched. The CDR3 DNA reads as TGTGCCAGCAGCTTGGGACAGTTCCAAAGCATTCAGTACTTC. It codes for CASSLGQFQSIQYF.

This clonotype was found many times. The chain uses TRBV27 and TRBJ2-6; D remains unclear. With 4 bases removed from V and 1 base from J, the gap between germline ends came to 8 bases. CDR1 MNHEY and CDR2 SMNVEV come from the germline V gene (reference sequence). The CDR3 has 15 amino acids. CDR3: CASSSWGSGANVLTF. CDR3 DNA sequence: TGTGCCAGCAGTTCTTGGGGATCTGGGGCCAACGTCCTGACTTTC.

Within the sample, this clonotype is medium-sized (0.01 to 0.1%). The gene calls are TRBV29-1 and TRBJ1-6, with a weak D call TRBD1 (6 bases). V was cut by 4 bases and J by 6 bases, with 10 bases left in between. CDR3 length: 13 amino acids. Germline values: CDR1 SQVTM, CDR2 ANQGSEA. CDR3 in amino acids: CSVGAGVNSPLHF. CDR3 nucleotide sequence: TGCAGCGTTGGGGCAGGGGTTAATTCACCCCTCCACTTT.

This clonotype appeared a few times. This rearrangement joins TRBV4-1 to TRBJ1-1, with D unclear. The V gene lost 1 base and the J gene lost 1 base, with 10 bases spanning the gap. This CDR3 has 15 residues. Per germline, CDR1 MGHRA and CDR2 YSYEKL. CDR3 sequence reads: CASSQGPTRNTEAFF. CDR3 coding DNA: TGCGCCAGCAGCCAAGGGCCGACTCGGAACACTGAAGCTTTCTTT.

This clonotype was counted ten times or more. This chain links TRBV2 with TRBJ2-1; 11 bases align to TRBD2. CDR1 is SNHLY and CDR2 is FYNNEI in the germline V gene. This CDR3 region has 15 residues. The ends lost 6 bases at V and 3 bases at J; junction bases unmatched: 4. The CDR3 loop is CASRPLAGGYNEQFF. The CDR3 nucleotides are TGTGCCAGCAGGCCCCTAGCGGGGGGCTACAATGAGCAGTTCTTC.

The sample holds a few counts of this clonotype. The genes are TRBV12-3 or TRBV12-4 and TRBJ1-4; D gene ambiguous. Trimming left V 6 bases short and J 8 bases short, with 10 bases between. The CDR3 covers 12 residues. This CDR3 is CASSPGIEKLFF. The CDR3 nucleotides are TGTGCCAGCAGCCCAGGAATCGAAAAACTGTTTTTT.

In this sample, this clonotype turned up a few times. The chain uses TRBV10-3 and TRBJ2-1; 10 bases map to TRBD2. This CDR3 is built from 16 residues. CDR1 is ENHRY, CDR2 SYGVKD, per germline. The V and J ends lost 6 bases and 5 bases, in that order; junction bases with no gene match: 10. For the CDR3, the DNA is TGTGCCATCAGAGCACAACTAGCGGGGAAGGACAATGAGCAGTTCTTC. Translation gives CAIRAQLAGKDNEQFF.

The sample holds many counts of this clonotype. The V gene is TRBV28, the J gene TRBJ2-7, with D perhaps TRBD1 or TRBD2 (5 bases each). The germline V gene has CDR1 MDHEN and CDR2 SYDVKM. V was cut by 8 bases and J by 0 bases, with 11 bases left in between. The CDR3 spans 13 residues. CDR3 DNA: TGTGCCAGCGACGGGGCCCCCTCCTACGAGCAGTACTTC. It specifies CASDGAPSYEQYF.

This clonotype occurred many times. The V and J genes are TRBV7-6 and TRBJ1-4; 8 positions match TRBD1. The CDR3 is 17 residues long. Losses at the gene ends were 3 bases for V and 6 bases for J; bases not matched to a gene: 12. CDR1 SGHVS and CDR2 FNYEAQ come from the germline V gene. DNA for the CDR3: TGTGCCAGCAGCTTCGTCGCAGGGGGCGGAGGGGATGAAAAACTGTTTTTT. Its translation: CASSFVAGGGGDEKLFF.

The CDR3, as DNA: TGTGCCAGTAGTAACACCGAAACTAATGAAAAACTGTTTTTT. It translates to CASSNTETNEKLFF. V and J are TRBV19 and TRBJ1-4; D is uncertain. Germline values: CDR1 LNHDA, CDR2 SQIVND (reference sequence). V lost 4 bases to trimming and J lost 1 base, with 7 bases between them. The CDR3 is 14 amino acids. The variable domain in full, with the rest retrieved from reference TRBV19 and TRBJ1-4, is DGGITQSPKYLFRKEGQNVTLSCEQNLNHDAMYWYRQDPGQGLRLIYYSQIVNDFQKGDIAEGYSVSREKKESFPLTVTSAQKNPTAFYLCASSNTETNEKLFFGSGTQLSVL.

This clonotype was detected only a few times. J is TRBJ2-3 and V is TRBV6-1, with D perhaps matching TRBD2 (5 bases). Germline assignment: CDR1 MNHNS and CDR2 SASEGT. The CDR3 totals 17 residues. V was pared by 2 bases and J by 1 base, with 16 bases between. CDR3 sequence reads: CASSERSGRRGTDTQYF. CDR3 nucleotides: TGTGCCAGCAGTGAACGGTCCGGCAGGCGGGGCACAGATACGCAGTATTTT.

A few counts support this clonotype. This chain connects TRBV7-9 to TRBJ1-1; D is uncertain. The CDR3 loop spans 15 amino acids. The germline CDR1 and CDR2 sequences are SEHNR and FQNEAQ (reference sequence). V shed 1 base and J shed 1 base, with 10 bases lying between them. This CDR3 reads CASSLGRQENTEAFF. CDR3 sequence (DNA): TGTGCCAGCAGCTTAGGTCGCCAGGAGAACACTGAAGCTTTCTTT.

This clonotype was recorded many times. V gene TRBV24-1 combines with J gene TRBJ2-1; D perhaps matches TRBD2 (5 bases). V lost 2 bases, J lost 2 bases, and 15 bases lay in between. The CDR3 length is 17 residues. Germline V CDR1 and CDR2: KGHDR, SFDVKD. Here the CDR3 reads CATSDSGVTGPYNEQFF. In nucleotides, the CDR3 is TGTGCCACCAGTGATTCCGGGGTCACGGGCCCCTACAATGAGCAGTTCTTC.

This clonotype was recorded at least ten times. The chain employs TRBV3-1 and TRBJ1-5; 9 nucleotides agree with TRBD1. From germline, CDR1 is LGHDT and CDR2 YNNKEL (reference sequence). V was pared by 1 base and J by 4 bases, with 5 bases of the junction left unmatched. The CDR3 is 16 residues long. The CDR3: CASSQGPGQGNQPQHF. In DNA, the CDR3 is TGTGCCAGCAGCCAAGGTCCAGGACAGGGGAATCAGCCCCAGCATTTT.

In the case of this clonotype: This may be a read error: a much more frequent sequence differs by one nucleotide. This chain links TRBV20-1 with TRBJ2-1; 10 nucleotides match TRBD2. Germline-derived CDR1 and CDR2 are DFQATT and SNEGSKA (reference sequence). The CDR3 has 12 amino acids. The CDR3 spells CSAQGLANEQLF. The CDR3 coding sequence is TGCAGTGCACAGGGACTAGCGAATGAGCAGTTGTTC.

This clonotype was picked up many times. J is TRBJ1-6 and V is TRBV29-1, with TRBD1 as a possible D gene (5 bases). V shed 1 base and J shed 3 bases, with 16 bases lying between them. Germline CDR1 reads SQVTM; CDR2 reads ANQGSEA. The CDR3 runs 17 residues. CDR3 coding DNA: TGCAGCGTTGAAGCCCGTACCAGGGAAATCTATAATTCACCCCTCCACTTT. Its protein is CSVEARTREIYNSPLHF. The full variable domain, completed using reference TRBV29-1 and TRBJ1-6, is SAVISQKPSRDICQRGTSLTIQCQVDSQVTMMFWYRQQPGQSLTLIATANQGSEATYESGFVIDKFPISRPNLTFSTLTVSNMSPEDSSIYLCSVEARTREIYNSPLHFGNGTRLTVT.

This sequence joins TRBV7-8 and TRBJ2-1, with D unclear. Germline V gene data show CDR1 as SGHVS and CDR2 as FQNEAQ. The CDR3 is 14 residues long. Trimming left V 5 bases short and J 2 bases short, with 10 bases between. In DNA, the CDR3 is TGTGCCAGCAGCCCTGATCCTGCCTACAATGAGCAGTTCTTC. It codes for CASSPDPAYNEQFF. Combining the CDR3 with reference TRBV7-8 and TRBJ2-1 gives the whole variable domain GAGVSQSPRYKVAKRGQDVALRCDPISGHVSLFWYQQALGQGPEFLTYFQNEAQLDKSGLPSDRFFAERPEGSVSTLKIQRTQQEDSAVYLCASSPDPAYNEQFFGPGTRLTVL.

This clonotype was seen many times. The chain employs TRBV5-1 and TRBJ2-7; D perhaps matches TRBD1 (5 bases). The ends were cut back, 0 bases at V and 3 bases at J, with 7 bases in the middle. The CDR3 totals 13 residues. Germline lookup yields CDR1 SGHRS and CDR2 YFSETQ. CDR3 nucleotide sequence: TGCGCCAGCAGCTTGGGACAGAGCTACGAGCAGTACGTC. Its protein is CASSLGQSYEQYV.

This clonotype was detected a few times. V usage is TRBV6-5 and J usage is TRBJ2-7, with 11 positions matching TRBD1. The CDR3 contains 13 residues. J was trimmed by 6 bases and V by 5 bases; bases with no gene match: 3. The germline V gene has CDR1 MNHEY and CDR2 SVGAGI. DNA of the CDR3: TGTGCCAGCAGTCGAGGGACAGGGGGCGAGCAGTACGTC. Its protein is CASSRGTGGEQYV.

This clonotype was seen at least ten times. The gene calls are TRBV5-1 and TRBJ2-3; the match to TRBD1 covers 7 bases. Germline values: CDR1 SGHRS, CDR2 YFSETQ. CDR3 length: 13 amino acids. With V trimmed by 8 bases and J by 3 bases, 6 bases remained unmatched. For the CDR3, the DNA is TGCGCCAGTTCACAGGGGACGACAGATACGCAGTATTTT. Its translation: CASSQGTTDTQYF.

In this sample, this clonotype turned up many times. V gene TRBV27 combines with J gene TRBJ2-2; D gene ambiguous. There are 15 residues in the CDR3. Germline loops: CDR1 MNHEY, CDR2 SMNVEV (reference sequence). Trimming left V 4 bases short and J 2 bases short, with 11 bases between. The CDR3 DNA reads TGTGCCAGCAGTTCCGCCTTGTATAACACCGGGGAGCTGTTTTTT. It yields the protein CASSSALYNTGELFF.

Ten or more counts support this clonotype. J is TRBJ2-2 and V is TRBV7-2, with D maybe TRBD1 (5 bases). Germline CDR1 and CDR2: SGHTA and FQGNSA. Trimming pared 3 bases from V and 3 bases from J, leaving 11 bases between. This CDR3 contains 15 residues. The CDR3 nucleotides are TGTGCCAGCAGCTTCTTCTGGGGCGACACCGGGGAGCTGTTTTTT. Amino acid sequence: CASSFFWGDTGELFF.

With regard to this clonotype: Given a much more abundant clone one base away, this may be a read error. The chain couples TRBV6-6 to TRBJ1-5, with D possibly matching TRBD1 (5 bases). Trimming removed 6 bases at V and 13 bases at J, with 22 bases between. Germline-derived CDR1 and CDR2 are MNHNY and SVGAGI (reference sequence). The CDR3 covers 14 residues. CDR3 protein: CASSPGRGKAQQHF. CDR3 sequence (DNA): TGTGCCAGCAGCCCTGGACGGGGCAAGGCGCAGCAGCATTTT.